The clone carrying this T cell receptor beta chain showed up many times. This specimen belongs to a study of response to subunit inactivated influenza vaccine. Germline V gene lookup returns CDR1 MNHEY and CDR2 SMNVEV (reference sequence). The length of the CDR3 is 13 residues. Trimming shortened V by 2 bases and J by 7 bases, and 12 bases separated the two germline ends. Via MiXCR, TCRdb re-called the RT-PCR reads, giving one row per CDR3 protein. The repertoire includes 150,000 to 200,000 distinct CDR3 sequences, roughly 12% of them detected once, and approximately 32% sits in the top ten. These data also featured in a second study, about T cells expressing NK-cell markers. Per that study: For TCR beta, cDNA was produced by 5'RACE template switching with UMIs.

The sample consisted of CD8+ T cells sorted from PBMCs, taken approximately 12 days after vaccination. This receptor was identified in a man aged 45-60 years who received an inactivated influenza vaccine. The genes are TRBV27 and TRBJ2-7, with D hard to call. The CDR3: CASSLRPVGEQYF. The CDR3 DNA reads TGTGCCAGCAGTTTAAGGCCCGTTGGTGAGCAGTACTTC.